This passage covers 9 T cell receptor beta chains from one sample sequenced in a study of T cells after yellow fever vaccination. One entry per CDR3 protein, called by TCRdb with MiXCR from the 5' RACE reads. The table records 450,000 to 650,000 distinct CDR3 sequences, less than 15% of them present only once. The sample here was PBMCs, taken on the day of the yellow fever booster vaccination. The receptors were sampled from a young man who received the YFV17D yellow fever vaccine.

This sequence joins TRBV7-2 and TRBJ1-6; 7 bases match TRBD1. With 5 bases clipped from V and 9 bases from J, the junction kept 13 bases outside the gene matches. The CDR3 runs 16 residues. Germline loops: CDR1 SGHTA, CDR2 FQGNSA. The CDR3 protein is CASSRSSQGTGSPLHF. The CDR3 DNA sequence: TGTGCCAGCAGCCGGTCCTCACAGGGGACGGGTTCACCCCTCCACTTT.

This clonotype has only a few counts. The CDR3 bases are TGTGCCACCAGTGTTAATAGCGGATACTACGAGCAGTACTTC. Residues: CATSVNSGYYEQYF. This chain connects TRBV24-1 to TRBJ2-7; weak D call: TRBD2 (6 bases). Per germline, CDR1 KGHDR and CDR2 SFDVKD. There are 14 residues in the CDR3. V was pared by 5 bases and J by 3 bases, with 13 bases between.

This clonotype was observed a few times. The chain joins TRBV7-2 to TRBJ2-5; 8 bases agree with TRBD2. V dropped 7 bases and J dropped 4; count of bases not matched to a gene: 11. This CDR3 is 15 amino acids long. Germline CDR1 is SGHTA and CDR2 is FQGNSA. CDR3 amino acids: CASTLGGLAGETQYF. The CDR3 DNA is TGTGCCAGCACCCTCGGGGGCCTAGCGGGAGAGACCCAGTACTTC.

There are a few counts of this clonotype. CDR3 in amino acids: CASSISGDSPLHF. The CDR3 DNA follows: TGTGCCAGCAGTATCTCTGGGGACTCACCCCTCCACTTT. The chain couples TRBV7-2 to TRBJ1-6; a weak D match, TRBD1 (5 bases). The V gene lost 6 bases and the J gene lost 10 bases, with 13 bases spanning the gap. Germline lookup yields CDR1 SGHTA and CDR2 FQGNSA. The CDR3 sequence is 13 residues long.

The V and J genes are TRBV29-1 and TRBJ2-7; 9 bases are shared with TRBD2. This CDR3 has 12 residues. Looked up from germline, CDR1 is SQVTM and CDR2 is ANQGSEA. Germline trimming cut 6 bases from V and 2 bases from J; bases unmatched to any gene: 2. CDR3 in amino acids: CSVTSGTYEQYF. The CDR3 nucleotides are TGCAGCGTGACTAGCGGTACCTACGAGCAGTACTTC.

In DNA, the CDR3 is TGTGCCAGCAGCTGGGGACAGTACACTGAAGCTTTCTTT. It encodes CASSWGQYTEAFF. The rearrangement joins TRBV11-3 to TRBJ1-1; 7 nucleotides align to TRBD1. Trimming took 4 bases from V and 3 from J; bases not matched to a gene: 2. The germline V gene encodes CDR1 SGHNT and CDR2 YENEEA. The CDR3 spans 13 residues.

CDR3 in amino acids: CASSYPGRELFF. In DNA form, the CDR3 reads TGTGCCAGCAGTTATCCCGGAAGGGAGCTGTTTTTT. The chain is built from TRBV12-3 or TRBV12-4 and TRBJ2-2; D remains ambiguous. The CDR3 sequence is 12 residues long. The V end lost 4 bases, the J end lost 9 bases, and 9 bases lay between the germline ends.

This clonotype was counted a few times. V usage is TRBV6-1 and J usage is TRBJ2-2; D may be TRBD1 (5 bases). V lost 6 bases and J lost 4, with 15 bases in between. The CDR3 loop spans 15 amino acids. Germline V lookup: CDR1 MNHNS, CDR2 SASEGT. CDR3 nucleotides: TGTGCCAGCAGCCCTAAAGGGGCGAGCACCGGGGAGCTGTTTTTT. Protein sequence: CASSPKGASTGELFF.

This clonotype was seen many times. This rearrangement joins TRBV9 to TRBJ1-5; D is unclear. V dropped 4 bases and J dropped 0 bases, with 11 bases sitting between them. Per the germline V gene, CDR1 is SGDLS and CDR2 is YYNGEE. CDR3 size: 15 residues. Here the CDR3 reads CASSPTVNSNQPQHF. Written as DNA, the CDR3 is TGTGCCAGCAGCCCGACGGTGAATAGCAATCAGCCCCAGCATTTT.